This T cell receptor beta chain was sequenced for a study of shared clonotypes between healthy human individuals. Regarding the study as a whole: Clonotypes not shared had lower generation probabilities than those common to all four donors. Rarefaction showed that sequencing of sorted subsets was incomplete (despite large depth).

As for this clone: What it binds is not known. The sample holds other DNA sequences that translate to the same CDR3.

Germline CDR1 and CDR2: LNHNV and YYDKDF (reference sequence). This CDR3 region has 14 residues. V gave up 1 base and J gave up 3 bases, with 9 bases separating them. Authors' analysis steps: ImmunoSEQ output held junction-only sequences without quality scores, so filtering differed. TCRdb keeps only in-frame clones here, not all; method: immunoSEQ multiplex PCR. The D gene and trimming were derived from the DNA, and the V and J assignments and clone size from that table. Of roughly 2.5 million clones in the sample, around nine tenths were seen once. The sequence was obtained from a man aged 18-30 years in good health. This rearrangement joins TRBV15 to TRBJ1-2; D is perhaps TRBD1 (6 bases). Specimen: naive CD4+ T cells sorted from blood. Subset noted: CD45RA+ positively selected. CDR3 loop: CATSRGGQDYGYTF. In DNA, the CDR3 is TGTGCCACCAGCAGAGGGGGACAAGACTATGGCTACACCTTC.